This T cell receptor (beta chain) was captured by sequencing in a study of shared clonotypes between healthy human individuals. Study-wide context: For every donor, three CD4 naive, three CD4 memory, two CD8 naive and one CD8 memory plates were used.

This CDR3 comprises 14 residues. Trimming pared 3 bases from V and 6 bases from J, leaving 11 bases between. CDR1 and CDR2 from the germline V gene are SGHVS and FQNEAQ. Sequencing was performed with immunoSEQ multiplex PCR; in TCRdb, only in-frame clones are kept and a portion is missing. The sample carries around 2.5 million clones, more than 85% recorded once. Overall study results and limits: In the sorted subsets, rarefaction showed sequencing was incomplete despite large depth. Relative to memory subsets, naive subsets generally showed larger estimated richness. Several donors held approximately 4.6% of naive CD4 clonotypes in common.

A word on this clone: Its target is unknown.

Sequencing was done on a sample of naive CD4+ T cells from PBMCs. Described subset: CD45RA+ positively selected. The clonotype originates from a man younger than 35 in good health. Some clones in this sample may be carry-over from other donors' samples. The V and J genes are TRBV7-8 and TRBJ2-2; possibly TRBD1 or TRBD2 for D (5 bases each). The CDR3: CASSLGVFAGELFF. The CDR3 DNA reads TGTGCCAGCAGCTTGGGGGTTTTCGCCGGGGAGCTGTTTTTT.